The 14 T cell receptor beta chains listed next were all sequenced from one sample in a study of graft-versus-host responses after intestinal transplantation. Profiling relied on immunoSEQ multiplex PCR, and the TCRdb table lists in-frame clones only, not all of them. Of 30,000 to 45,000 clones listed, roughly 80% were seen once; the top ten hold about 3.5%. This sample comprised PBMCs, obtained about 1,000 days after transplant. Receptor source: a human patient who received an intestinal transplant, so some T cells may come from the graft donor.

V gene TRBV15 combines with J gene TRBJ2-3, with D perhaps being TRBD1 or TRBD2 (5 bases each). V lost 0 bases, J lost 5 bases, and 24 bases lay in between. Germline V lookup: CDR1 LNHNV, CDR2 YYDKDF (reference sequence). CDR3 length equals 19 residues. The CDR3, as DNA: TGTGCCACCAGCAGAGATAAGGGCCCGGCAGGGAGAGAGAGAGATACGCAGTATTTT. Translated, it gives CATSRDKGPAGRERDTQYF. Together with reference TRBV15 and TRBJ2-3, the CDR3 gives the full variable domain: DAMVIQNPRYQVTQFGKPVTLSCSQTLNHNVMYWYQQKSSQAPKLLFHYYDKDFNNEADTPDNFQSRRPNTSFCFLDIRSPGLGDTAMYLCATSRDKGPAGRERDTQYFGPGTRLTVL.

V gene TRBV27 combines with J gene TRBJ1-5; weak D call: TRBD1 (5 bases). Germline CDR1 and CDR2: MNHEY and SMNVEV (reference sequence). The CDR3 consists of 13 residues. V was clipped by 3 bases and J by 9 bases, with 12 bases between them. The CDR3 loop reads CASSLGLVGPQHF. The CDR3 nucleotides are TGTGCCAGCAGTTTGGGGCTTGTGGGGCCCCAGCATTTT.

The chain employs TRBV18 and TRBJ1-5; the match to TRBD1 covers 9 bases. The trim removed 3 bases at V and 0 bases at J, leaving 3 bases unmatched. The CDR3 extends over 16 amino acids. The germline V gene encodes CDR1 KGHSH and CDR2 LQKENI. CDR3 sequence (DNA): TGTGCCAGCTCACCGGACAGGGGATTTAGCAATCAGCCCCAGCATTTT. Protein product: CASSPDRGFSNQPQHF.

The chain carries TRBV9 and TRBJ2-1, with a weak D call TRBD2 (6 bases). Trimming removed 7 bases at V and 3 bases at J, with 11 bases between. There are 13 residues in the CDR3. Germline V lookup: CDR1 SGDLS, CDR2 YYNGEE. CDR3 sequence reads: CASGRDVYNEQFF. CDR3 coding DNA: TGTGCCAGCGGGCGGGACGTCTACAATGAGCAGTTCTTC.

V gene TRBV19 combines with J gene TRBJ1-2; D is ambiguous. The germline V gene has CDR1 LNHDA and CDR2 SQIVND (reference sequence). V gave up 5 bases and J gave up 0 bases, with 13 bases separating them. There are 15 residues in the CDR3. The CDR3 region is CASSPRPKANYGYTF. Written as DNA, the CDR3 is TGTGCCAGTAGTCCTCGACCGAAAGCTAACTATGGCTACACCTTC. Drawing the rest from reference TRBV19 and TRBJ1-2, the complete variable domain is DGGITQSPKYLFRKEGQNVTLSCEQNLNHDAMYWYRQDPGQGLRLIYYSQIVNDFQKGDIAEGYSVSREKKESFPLTVTSAQKNPTAFYLCASSPRPKANYGYTFGSGTRLTVV.

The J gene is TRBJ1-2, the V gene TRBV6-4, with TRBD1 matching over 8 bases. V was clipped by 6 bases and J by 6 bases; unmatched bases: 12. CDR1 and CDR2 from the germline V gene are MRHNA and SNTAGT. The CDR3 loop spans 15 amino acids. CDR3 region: CASSPTGTGLNGYTF. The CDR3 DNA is TGTGCCAGCAGCCCAACAGGGACAGGTTTGAATGGCTACACCTTC.

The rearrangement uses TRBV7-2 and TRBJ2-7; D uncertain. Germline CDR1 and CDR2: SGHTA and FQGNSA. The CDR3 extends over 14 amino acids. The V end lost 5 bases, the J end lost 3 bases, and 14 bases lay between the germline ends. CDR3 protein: CASSTRNGFYEQYF. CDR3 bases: TGTGCCAGCAGCACTCGGAACGGGTTCTACGAGCAGTACTTC. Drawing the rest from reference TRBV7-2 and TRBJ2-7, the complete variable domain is GAGVSQSPSNKVTEKGKDVELRCDPISGHTALYWYRQSLGQGLEFLIYFQGNSAPDKSGLPSDRFSAERTGGSVSTLTIQRTQQEDSAVYLCASSTRNGFYEQYFGPGTRLTVT.

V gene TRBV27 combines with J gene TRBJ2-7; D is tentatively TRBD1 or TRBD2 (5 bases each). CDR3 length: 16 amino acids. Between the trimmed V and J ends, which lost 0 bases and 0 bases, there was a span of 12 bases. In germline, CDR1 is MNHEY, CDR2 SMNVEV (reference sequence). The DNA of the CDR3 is TGTGCCAGCAGTTTATCGGGACCCTCTCTCTCCTACGAGCAGTACTTC. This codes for CASSLSGPSLSYEQYF.

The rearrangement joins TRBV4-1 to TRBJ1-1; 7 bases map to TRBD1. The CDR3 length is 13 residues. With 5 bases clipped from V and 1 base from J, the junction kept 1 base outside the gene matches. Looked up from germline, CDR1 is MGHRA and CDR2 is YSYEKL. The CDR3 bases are TGCGCCAGCAGCAGACAGGGGAACACTGAAGCTTTCTTT. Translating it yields CASSRQGNTEAFF.

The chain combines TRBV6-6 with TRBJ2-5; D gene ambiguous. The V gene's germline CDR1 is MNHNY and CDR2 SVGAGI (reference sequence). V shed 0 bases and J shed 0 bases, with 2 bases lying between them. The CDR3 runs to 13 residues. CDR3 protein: CASSYSNQETQYF. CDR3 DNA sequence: TGTGCCAGCAGTTACTCCAACCAAGAGACCCAGTACTTC.

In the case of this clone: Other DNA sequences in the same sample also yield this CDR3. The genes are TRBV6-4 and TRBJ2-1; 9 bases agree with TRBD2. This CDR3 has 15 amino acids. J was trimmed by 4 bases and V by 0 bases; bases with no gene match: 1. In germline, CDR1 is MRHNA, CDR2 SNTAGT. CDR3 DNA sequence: TGTGCCAGCAGTGACTCTAGCGGGAGTTACAATGAGCAGTTCTTC. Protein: CASSDSSGSYNEQFF.

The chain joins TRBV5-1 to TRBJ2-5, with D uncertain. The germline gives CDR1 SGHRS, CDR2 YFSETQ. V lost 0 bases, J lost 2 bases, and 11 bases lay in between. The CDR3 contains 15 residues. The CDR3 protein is CASSLVSRQQETQYF. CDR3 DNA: TGCGCCAGCAGCTTGGTTTCCCGCCAGCAAGAGACCCAGTACTTC.

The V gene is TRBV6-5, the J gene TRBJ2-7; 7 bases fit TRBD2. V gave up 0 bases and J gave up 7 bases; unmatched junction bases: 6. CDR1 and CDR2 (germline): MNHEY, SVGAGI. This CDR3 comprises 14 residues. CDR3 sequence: CASSYSWSGGEQYF. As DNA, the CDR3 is TGTGCCAGCAGTTACTCTTGGTCCGGGGGGGAGCAGTACTTC.

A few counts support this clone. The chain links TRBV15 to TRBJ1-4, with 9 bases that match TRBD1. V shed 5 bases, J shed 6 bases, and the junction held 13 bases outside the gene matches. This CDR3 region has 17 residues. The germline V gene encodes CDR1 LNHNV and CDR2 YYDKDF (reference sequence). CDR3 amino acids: CATSGVRRQGGHEKLFF. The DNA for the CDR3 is TGTGCCACCAGCGGAGTCCGACGACAGGGGGGGCATGAAAAACTGTTTTTT.